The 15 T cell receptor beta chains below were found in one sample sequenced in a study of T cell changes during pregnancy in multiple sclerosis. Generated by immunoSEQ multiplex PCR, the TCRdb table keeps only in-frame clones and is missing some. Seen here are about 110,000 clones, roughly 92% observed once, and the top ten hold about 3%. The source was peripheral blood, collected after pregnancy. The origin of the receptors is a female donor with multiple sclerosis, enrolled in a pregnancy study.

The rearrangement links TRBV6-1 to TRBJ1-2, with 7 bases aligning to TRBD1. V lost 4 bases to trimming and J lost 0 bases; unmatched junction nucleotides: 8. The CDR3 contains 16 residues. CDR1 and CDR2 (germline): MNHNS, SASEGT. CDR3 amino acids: CASSATGAPSNYGYTF. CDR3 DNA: TGTGCCAGCAGTGCCACAGGGGCGCCATCTAACTATGGCTACACCTTC.

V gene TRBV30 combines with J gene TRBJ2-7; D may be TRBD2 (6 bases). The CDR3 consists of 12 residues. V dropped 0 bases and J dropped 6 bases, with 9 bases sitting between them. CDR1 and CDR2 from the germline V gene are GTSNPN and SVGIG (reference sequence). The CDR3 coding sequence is TGTGCCTGGAGTGTCGTAGCGGCCGAGCAGTACTTC. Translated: CAWSVVAAEQYF.

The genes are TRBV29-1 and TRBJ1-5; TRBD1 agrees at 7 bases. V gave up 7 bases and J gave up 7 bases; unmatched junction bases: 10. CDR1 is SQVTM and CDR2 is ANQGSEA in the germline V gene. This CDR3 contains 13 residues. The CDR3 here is CSATTGVSQPQHF. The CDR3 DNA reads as TGCAGCGCGACAACAGGGGTCAGCCAGCCCCAGCATTTT.

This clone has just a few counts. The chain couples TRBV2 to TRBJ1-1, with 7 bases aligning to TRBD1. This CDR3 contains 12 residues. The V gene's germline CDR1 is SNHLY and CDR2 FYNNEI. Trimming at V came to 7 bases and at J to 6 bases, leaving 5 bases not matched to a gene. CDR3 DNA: TGTGCCAGCACGACAGGGATCGCTGAAGCTTTCTTT. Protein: CASTTGIAEAFF. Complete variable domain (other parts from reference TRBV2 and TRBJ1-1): EPEVTQTPSHQVTQMGQEVILRCVPISNHLYFYWYRQILGQKVEFLVSFYNNEISEKSEIFDDQFSVERPDGSNFTLKIRSTKLEDSAMYFCASTTGIAEAFFGQGTRLTVV.

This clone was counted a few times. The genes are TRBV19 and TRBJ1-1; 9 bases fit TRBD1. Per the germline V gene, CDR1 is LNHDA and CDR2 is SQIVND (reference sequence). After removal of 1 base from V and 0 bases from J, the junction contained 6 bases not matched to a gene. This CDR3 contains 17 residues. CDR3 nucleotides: TGTGCCAGTAGTATAGTTACCGGGACAGGGTTGAACACTGAAGCTTTCTTT. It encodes CASSIVTGTGLNTEAFF.

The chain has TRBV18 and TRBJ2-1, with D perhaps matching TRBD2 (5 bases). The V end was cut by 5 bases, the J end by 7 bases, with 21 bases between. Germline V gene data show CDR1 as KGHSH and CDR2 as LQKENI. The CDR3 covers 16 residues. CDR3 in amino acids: CASSASVRAGGNEQFF. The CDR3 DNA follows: TGTGCCAGCTCAGCATCCGTGCGGGCCGGCGGGAATGAGCAGTTCTTC.

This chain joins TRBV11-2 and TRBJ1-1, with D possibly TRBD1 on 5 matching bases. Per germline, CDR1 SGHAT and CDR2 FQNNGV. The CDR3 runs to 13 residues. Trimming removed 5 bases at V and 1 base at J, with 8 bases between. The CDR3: CASSTTENTEAFF. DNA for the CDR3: TGTGCCAGCAGCACGACAGAGAACACTGAAGCTTTCTTT.

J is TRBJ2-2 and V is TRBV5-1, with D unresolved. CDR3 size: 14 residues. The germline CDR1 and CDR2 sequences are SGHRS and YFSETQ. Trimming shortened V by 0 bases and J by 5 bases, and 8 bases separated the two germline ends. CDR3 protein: CASSLDRATGELFF. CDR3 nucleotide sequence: TGCGCCAGCAGCTTGGACAGAGCAACCGGGGAGCTGTTTTTT.

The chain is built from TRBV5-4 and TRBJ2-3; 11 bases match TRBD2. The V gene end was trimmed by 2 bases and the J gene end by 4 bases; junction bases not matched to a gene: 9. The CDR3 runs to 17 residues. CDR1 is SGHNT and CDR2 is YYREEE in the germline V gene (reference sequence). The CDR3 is CASSLYSSGGGSDTQYF. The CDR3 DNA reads TGTGCCAGCAGCTTATACAGTAGCGGGGGGGGATCAGATACGCAGTATTTT.

The CDR3 reads CASSPKGQGRETQYF. The CDR3 DNA follows: TGTGCCAGCAGTCCCAAGGGACAGGGAAGGGAGACCCAGTACTTC. The chain links TRBV6-5 to TRBJ2-5; TRBD1 aligns across 9 bases. V shed 5 bases, J shed 5 bases, and the junction held 9 bases outside the gene matches. Germline-derived CDR1 and CDR2 are MNHEY and SVGAGI. This CDR3 is built from 15 residues.

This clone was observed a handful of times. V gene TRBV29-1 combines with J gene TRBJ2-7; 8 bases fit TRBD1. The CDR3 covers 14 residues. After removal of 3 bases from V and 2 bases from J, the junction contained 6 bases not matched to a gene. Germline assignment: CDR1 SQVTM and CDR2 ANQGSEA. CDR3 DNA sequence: TGCAGCGTTGAGGGGCAGGGGGCCGCCTACGAGCAGTACTTC. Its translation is CSVEGQGAAYEQYF.

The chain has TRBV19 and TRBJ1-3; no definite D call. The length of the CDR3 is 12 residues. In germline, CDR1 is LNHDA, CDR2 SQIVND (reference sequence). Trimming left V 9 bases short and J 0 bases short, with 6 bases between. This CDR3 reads CASGSSGNTIYF. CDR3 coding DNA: TGTGCCAGCGGTAGCTCTGGAAACACCATATATTTT.

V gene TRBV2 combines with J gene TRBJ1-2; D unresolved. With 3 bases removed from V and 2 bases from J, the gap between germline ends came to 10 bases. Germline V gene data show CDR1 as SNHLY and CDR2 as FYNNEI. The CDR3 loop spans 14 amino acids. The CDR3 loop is CASSEPGENYGYTF. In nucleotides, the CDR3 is TGTGCCAGCAGTGAGCCGGGTGAGAACTATGGCTACACCTTC.

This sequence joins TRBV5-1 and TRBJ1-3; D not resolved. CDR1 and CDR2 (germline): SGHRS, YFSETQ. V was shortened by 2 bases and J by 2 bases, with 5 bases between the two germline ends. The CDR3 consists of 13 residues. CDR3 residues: CASSLRAGNTIYF. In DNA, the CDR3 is TGCGCCAGCAGCTTACGGGCTGGAAACACCATATATTTT. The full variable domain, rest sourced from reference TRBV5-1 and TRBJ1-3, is KAGVTQTPRYLIKTRGQQVTLSCSPISGHRSVSWYQQTPGQGLQFLFEYFSETQRNKGNFPGRFSGRQFSNSRSEMNVSTLELGDSALYLCASSLRAGNTIYFGEGSWLTVV.

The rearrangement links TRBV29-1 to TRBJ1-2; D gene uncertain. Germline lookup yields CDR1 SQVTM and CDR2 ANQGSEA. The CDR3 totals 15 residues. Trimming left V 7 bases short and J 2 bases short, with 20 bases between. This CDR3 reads CSGETIQRINYGYTF. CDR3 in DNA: TGCAGCGGGGAGACAATCCAGCGAATAAACTATGGCTACACCTTC.